The present TCR beta chain was sequenced within a study of blood T cell repertoires in COVID-19. Study context: PBMCs, B-cell-depleted T cells, or T cells were the source of the cDNA or gDNA that made up the material.

Sequenced by immunoSEQ multiplex PCR; TCRdb stores in-frame clones only, minus some. The sample holds 300,000 to 400,000 clones, 87% seen once. Sequencing was performed on peripheral blood. This TCR was recovered from a woman between 45 and 60 years old with COVID-19, enrolled during active disease.

Here the CDR3 DNA reads TGTGCCTGGAGTGCTAGCGGGAGCGAGCAGTACTTC. Protein sequence: CAWSASGSEQYF. The chain recombines TRBV30 with TRBJ2-7; 10 bases are a match to TRBD2. This CDR3 has 12 residues. Germline values: CDR1 GTSNPN, CDR2 SVGIG (reference sequence). V shed 1 base and J 6 bases; nucleotides not matched to a gene: 0.